This record concerns one TCR beta chain sequence. Its antigen remains unknown. The data were obtained in a study of CD8 T cells in ankylosing spondylitis. Whole-study results and caveats: Seemingly characteristic of ankylosing spondylitis blood was a TCR beta motif consisting of about 8 highly homologous variants. Enrichment of disease-linked clones was reportedly significant in matched ankylosing spondylitis synovial fluid.

Via MiXCR, TCRdb re-called the 5' RACE reads, giving one row per CDR3 protein. The data show around 430,000 distinct CDR3 sequences, with roughly 18% seen just once and just over 1% held by the top ten. The junction had 7 bases not matched to a gene; V was cut back by 3 bases and J by 6 bases. The CDR3 contains 15 residues. The germline V gene has CDR1 KGHDR and CDR2 SFDVKD. Source material: blood, either unsorted or a sorted T cell fraction (not recorded which). The TCR sequence derives from a male donor with ankylosing spondylitis. The chain is built from TRBV24-1 and TRBJ1-2; 9 positions agree with TRBD1. CDR3 sequence reads: CATSDAPGTGNGYTF. For the CDR3, the DNA is TGTGCCACCAGTGATGCTCCCGGGACAGGGAATGGCTACACCTTC.